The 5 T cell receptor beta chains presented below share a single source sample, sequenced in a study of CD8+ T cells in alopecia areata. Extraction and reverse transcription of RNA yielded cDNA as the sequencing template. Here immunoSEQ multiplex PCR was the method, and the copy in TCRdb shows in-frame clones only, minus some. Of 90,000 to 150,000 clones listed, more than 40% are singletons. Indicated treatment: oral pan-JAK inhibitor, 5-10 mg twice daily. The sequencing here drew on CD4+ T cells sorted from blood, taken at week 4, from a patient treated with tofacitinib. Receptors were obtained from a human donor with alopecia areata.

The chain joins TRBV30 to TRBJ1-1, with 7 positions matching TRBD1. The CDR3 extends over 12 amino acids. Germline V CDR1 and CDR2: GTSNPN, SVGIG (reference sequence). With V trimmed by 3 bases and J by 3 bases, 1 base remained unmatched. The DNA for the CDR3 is TGTGCCTGGAGCACAGGGGACACTGAAGCTTTCTTT. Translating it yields CAWSTGDTEAFF.

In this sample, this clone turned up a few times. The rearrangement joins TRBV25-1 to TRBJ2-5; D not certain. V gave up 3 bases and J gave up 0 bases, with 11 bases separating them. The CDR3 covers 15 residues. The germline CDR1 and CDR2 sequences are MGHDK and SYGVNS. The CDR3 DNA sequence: TGTGCCAGCAGTGAGACGGAGTGGTACCAAGAGACCCAGTACTTC. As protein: CASSETEWYQETQYF. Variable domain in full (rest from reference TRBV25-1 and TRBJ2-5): EADIYQTPRYLVIGTGKKITLECSQTMGHDKMYWYQQDPGMELHLIHYSYGVNSTEKGDLSSESTVSRIRTEHFPLTLESARPSHTSQYLCASSETEWYQETQYFGPGTRLLVL.

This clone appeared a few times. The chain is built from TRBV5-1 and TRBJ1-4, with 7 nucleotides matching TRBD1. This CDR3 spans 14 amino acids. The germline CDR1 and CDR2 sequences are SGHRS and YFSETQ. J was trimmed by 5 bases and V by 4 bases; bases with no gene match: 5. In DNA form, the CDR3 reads TGCGCCAGCAGCCCCGGACAGGACAATGAAAAACTGTTTTTT. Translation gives CASSPGQDNEKLFF.

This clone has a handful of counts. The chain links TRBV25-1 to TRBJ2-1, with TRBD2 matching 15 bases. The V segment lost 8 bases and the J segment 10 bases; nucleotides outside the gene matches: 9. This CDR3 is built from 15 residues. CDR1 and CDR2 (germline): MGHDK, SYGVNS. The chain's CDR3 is CASENTGTSGREQFF. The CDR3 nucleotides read TGTGCCAGCGAAAATACCGGGACTAGCGGGAGGGAGCAGTTCTTC.

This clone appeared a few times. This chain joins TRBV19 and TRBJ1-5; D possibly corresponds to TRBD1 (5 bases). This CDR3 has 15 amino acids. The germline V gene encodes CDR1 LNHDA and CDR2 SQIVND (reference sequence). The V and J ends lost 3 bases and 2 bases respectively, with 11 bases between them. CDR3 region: CASSIRDRRNQPQHF. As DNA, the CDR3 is TGTGCCAGTAGTATCCGGGACCGCCGCAATCAGCCCCAGCATTTT.